Listed below are T cell receptor beta chains from one sample, sequenced in a study of neurological immune-mediated disorders. Each CDR3 protein gets one entry after TCRdb re-called the 5' RACE reads with MiXCR. The sample includes some 66,000 distinct CDR3 sequences, 3% to 4% seen only once; the top ten take more than 3%. Sequencing used PBMCs. The receptor set was obtained from a man in his forties or fifties with multiple sclerosis. Both conserved end residues are part of each CDR3.

j_call v_call cdr3_aa
TRBJ2-7 TRBV5-6 CASSLQRGGYEQYF
TRBJ2-1 TRBV7-9 CASSSRTFPFYNEQFF
TRBJ1-4 TRBV20-1 CSATTNEKLFF
TRBJ2-7 TRBV6-5 CASRGDPYEQYF
TRBJ2-7 TRBV6-5 CASGPTAGTGGQYF
TRBJ2-7 TRBV5-6 CASGLAGAYEQYF
TRBJ1-2 TRBV7-9 CAIERDSPLANYGYTF
TRBJ2-2 TRBV20-1 CSAPSNTGELFF
TRBJ2-6 TRBV11-2 CASSPGGAAGANVLTF
TRBJ2-1 TRBV5-1 CASGPLLEGNEQFF
TRBJ2-3 TRBV20-1 CSARLAGGTDTQYF
TRBJ2-2 TRBV7-3 CASSFSGTSGRAGELFF
TRBJ1-5 TRBV7-2 CASSLFDSGAQPQHF
TRBJ2-7 TRBV5-1 CASSPLDSFYEQYF
TRBJ2-4 TRBV20-1 CSATPSGGTLENIQYF
TRBJ1-1 TRBV7-3 CASSLNPQTEAFF
TRBJ1-2 TRBV5-1 CASRTRTDANYGYTF
TRBJ2-1 TRBV12-3/TRBV12-4 CASSLAQGAYNEQFF
TRBJ1-1 TRBV20-1 CSARWNENTEAFF
TRBJ2-5 TRBV12-3/TRBV12-4 CASSEPGVGETQYF
TRBJ2-1 TRBV7-2 CASTRREVRNEQFF
TRBJ2-1 TRBV7-7 CASSLAFRAEEQFF
TRBJ2-1 TRBV5-1 CASSLSGLAGANEQFF
TRBJ2-7 TRBV12-3/TRBV12-4 CASSTGPNSYEQYF
TRBJ1-1 TRBV4-1 CASSQGIQTPMNTEAFF
TRBJ2-3 TRBV20-1 CSASGRGREDTQYF
TRBJ1-1 TRBV20-1 CSADGTGDGTEAFF
TRBJ2-1 TRBV20-1 CSARDVRGLTYNEQFF
TRBJ1-2 TRBV3-1 CASSQDLAAYGYTF
TRBJ2-2 TRBV3-1 CASSQVGGELFF
TRBJ2-3 TRBV29-1 CSVGARDTQYF
TRBJ1-1 TRBV15 CATSRDKLTAFF
TRBJ2-5 TRBV12-3/TRBV12-4 CASSRRTGWETQYF